Below are 4 T cell receptor beta chains sequenced from a single sample in a study of cytomegalovirus exposure and HLA in healthy donors. A multiplex PCR was run with 60 Vbeta primers and 13 Jbeta primers. Clones were read by immunoSEQ multiplex PCR, and TCRdb kept only the in-frame ones, dropping some. Of 150,000 to 180,000 clones in the sample, more than 70% were seen once. The specimen was PBMCs. The receptors stem from a woman aged 35 to 49 in good health and CMV-seropositive.

This rearrangement joins TRBV7-9 to TRBJ1-1; 7 nucleotides agree with TRBD1. The germline V gene encodes CDR1 SEHNR and CDR2 FQNEAQ (reference sequence). The V gene end was trimmed by 4 bases and the J gene end by 0 bases; junction bases not matched to a gene: 5. The CDR3 loop spans 15 amino acids. The CDR3 spells CASSWMTGMNTEAFF. In nucleotides, the CDR3 is TGTGCCAGCAGCTGGATGACAGGGATGAACACTGAAGCTTTCTTT.

This clone was observed once. This chain links TRBV6-1 with TRBJ1-1, with TRBD1 matching 7 bases. Looked up from germline, CDR1 is MNHNS and CDR2 is SASEGT. The CDR3 has 14 residues. With V trimmed by 6 bases and J by 3 bases, 7 bases remained unmatched. The CDR3 loop reads CASRRRQGDTEAFF. For the CDR3, the DNA is TGTGCCAGCAGGCGACGACAGGGAGACACTGAAGCTTTCTTT.

This sequence joins TRBV19 and TRBJ2-5; 9 nucleotides line up with TRBD2. CDR3 size: 19 residues. Germline V gene lookup returns CDR1 LNHDA and CDR2 SQIVND (reference sequence). With 3 bases clipped from V and 2 bases from J, the junction kept 16 bases outside the gene matches. This CDR3 is CASSIGGGGPVGSQETQYF. The CDR3 bases are TGTGCCAGTAGTATCGGCGGGGGGGGACCGGTCGGGAGTCAAGAGACCCAGTACTTC.

The CDR3 reads CAIRSGGYHGYTF. The CDR3 DNA sequence: TGTGCCATCCGCTCAGGGGGCTATCATGGCTACACCTTC. The rearrangement links TRBV28 to TRBJ1-2; 8 bases fit TRBD1. CDR3 length equals 13 residues. The V segment lost 10 bases and the J segment 6 bases; nucleotides outside the gene matches: 10. Germline CDR1 reads MDHEN; CDR2 reads SYDVKM.